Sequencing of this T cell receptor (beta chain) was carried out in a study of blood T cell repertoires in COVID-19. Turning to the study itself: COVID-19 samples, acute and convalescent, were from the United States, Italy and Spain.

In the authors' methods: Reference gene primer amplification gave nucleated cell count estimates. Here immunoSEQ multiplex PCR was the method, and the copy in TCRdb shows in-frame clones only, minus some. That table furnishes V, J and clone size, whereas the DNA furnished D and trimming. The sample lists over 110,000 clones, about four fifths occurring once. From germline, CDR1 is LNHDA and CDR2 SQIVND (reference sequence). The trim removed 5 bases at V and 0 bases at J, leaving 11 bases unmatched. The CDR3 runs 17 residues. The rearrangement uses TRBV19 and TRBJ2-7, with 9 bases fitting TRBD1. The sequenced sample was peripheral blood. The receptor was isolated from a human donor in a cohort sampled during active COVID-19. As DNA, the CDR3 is TGTGCCAGTAGTGGCTCTCCGGGACAGGGCAGCTCCTACGAGCAGTACTTC. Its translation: CASSGSPGQGSSYEQYF.